These 21 T cell receptor beta chains came from one sample sequenced in a study of tumor and adjacent non-tumor tissue in lung cancer. The library came from three nested PCR rounds adapted from ARM-PCR protocols. TCRdb reprocessed the multiplex PCR reads via MiXCR and lists one record per CDR3 protein. This table holds approximately 140,000 distinct CDR3 sequences, around 60% found once. The template was RNA from unsorted bulk tissue. Specimen: lung tumor tissue. The receptors come from a man in his sixties with small cell lung cancer.

This clonotype was counted a few times. The chain has TRBV28 and TRBJ2-4; no firm D call. V was shortened by 4 bases and J by 5 bases, with 9 bases between the two germline ends. This CDR3 has 13 residues. CDR1 is MDHEN, CDR2 SYDVKM, per germline. CDR3 sequence reads: CASSSSGENIQYF. The CDR3 DNA follows: TGTGCCAGCAGTTCGTCTGGCGAAAACATTCAGTACTTC.

The chain is built from TRBV20-1 and TRBJ2-3; 8 bases agree with TRBD1. This CDR3 spans 14 amino acids. The junction had 10 bases not matched to a gene; V was cut back by 7 bases and J by 4 bases. CDR1 and CDR2 from the germline V gene are DFQATT and SNEGSKA (reference sequence). In DNA, the CDR3 is TGCAGTGTTCGAGATCCAGGGGGCCCAGATACGCAGTATTTT. Translating it yields CSVRDPGGPDTQYF.

The CDR3 here is CASSLVPRTENIQYF. The CDR3, as DNA: TGTGCCAGCAGCCTCGTTCCTCGGACGGAAAACATTCAGTACTTC. V is TRBV11-3 and J is TRBJ2-4; unclear D gene. V gave up 5 bases and J gave up 5 bases, with 16 bases separating them. CDR1 is SGHNT, CDR2 YENEEA, per germline. The CDR3 loop spans 15 amino acids.

On this clonotype: A much larger clone is a single base away; this may be a read error. The J gene is TRBJ1-1, the V gene TRBV20-1, with D perhaps matching TRBD1 (6 bases). Germline V gene sequence: CDR1 DFQATT, CDR2 SNEGSKA (reference sequence). The CDR3 length is 14 residues. CDR3 sequence: CSTRGGRAETEAFF. CDR3 DNA sequence: TGCAGTACTAGAGGGGGACGCGCGGAGACTGAAGCTTTCTTT.

Worth noting for this clonotype: A read error may account for a junction end that differs from germline. The CDR3 protein is CASGFRVVGTGRTEVFF. CDR3 nucleotides: TGTGCCAGTGGCTTTAGGGTGGTGGGGACAGGGAGAACTGAAGTTTTCTTT. The V gene is TRBV11-2, the J gene TRBJ1-1; 9 nucleotides align to TRBD1. This CDR3 has 17 amino acids. CDR1 is SGHAT and CDR2 is FQNNGV in the germline V gene.

About this clonotype: At one end, the junction sequence differs from germline, possibly due to a read error. This chain joins TRBV6-6 and TRBJ1-1, with a possible D match to TRBD1 (5 bases). The CDR3 is 14 residues long. Germline CDR1 MNHNY, CDR2 SVGAGI (reference sequence). The CDR3 region is CGSTFGGRNTEAFF. CDR3 DNA sequence: TGTGGCAGCACCTTTGGGGGGAGGAACACTGAAGCTTTCTTT.

The genes are TRBV4-1 and TRBJ1-6; the D gene is possibly TRBD1 (6 bases). Germline V CDR1 and CDR2: MGHRA, YSYEKL. V lost 2 bases, J lost 9 bases, and 23 bases lay in between. The CDR3 length is 18 residues. For the CDR3, the DNA is TGCGCCAGCAGCCAACAAGTCCCGGAACAGGGTAGAGCTTCACCCCTCCACTTT. Amino acids: CASSQQVPEQGRASPLHF.

This clonotype was counted a few times. This chain links TRBV20-1 with TRBJ2-3, with 7 nucleotides matching TRBD2. With 6 bases clipped from V and 2 bases from J, the junction kept 11 bases outside the gene matches. Germline CDR1 and CDR2: DFQATT and SNEGSKA (reference sequence). The CDR3 totals 15 residues. The CDR3 coding sequence is TGCAGTGCAAAGGCTCTAGCGGACCCCACAGATACGCAGTATTTT. It specifies CSAKALADPTDTQYF.

Note on this clonotype: A much larger clonotype is one base distant, so this may be a read error. This sequence joins TRBV6-5 and TRBJ2-7; maybe TRBD1 (6 bases). Germline V gives CDR1 MNHEY, CDR2 SVGAGI. There are 14 residues in the CDR3. The CDR3 sequence is CAISAGQSVREQYF. The CDR3 nucleotides are TGTGCCATCAGTGCCGGACAGTCGGTTCGCGAGCAGTACTTC.

The V call is TRBV6-1, the J call TRBJ2-5; 7 bases are shared with TRBD2. V shed 7 bases and J 5 bases; nucleotides not matched to a gene: 7. CDR3 length equals 13 residues. From germline, CDR1 is MNHNS and CDR2 SASEGT. CDR3 coding DNA: TGTGCCAGCACTATGCGGGAGACGGAGACCCAGTACTTC. It is translated as CASTMRETETQYF.

For this clonotype: A read error may be the cause here, since a much bigger clone is one base away. This chain links TRBV7-3 with TRBJ2-3, with TRBD2 matching over 7 bases. J gave up 3 bases and V 5 bases, and 5 bases lay outside the gene matches. In germline, CDR1 is SGHTA, CDR2 FQGTGA. This CDR3 has 14 residues. The CDR3 here is CASSIGGSTDTQYF. CDR3 DNA: TGTGCCAGCAGCATAGGCGGGAGTACAGATACGCAGTATTTT. The variable domain in full, completed from reference TRBV7-3 and TRBJ2-3, reads GAGVSQTPSNKVTEKGKYVELRCDPISGHTALYWYRQSLGQGPEFLIYFQGTGAADDSGLPNDRFFAVRPEGSVSTLKIQRTERGDSAVYLCASSIGGSTDTQYFGPGTRLTVL.

This chain connects TRBV6-6 to TRBJ1-5; tentatively, D is TRBD2 (5 bases). The J call may be wrong; the DNA end is better matched by TRBJ2-3. The CDR3 is 15 residues long. Germline CDR1 is MNHNY and CDR2 is SVGAGI (reference sequence). The CDR3 is CASNLLPGVNQPQYF. The CDR3 region has the DNA TGTGCCAGCAACCTACTTCCCGGGGTCAATCAGCCCCAGTATTTT.

This clonotype came up a few times. A much larger clone sits a single nucleotide away, making a read error possible. The chain combines TRBV7-8 with TRBJ2-6; D is tentatively TRBD1 or TRBD2 (5 bases each). Germline V CDR1 and CDR2: SGHVS, FQNEAQ. CDR3 size: 15 residues. With 3 bases removed from V and 1 base from J, the gap between germline ends came to 7 bases. CDR3 residues: CASSLGVSGANVLTF. The CDR3 nucleotides are TGTGCCAGCAGCTTGGGGGTGTCTGGGGCCAACGTCCTGACTTTC.

The rearrangement links TRBV7-9 to TRBJ1-6; D is ambiguous. Germline V gene sequence: CDR1 SEHNR, CDR2 FQNEAQ (reference sequence). This CDR3 has 16 amino acids. V was clipped by 4 bases and J by 14 bases, with 24 bases between them. This CDR3 reads CASSSDRPGWSSSLHF. The CDR3 DNA sequence: TGTGCCAGCAGCTCAGACCGCCCGGGTTGGAGCTCATCCCTCCACTTT.

This clonotype was found many times. The chain combines TRBV29-1 with TRBJ2-3; 13 bases map to TRBD2. V was clipped by 4 bases and J by 4 bases; unmatched bases: 5. The CDR3 runs 15 residues. Germline assignment: CDR1 SQVTM and CDR2 ANQGSEA. DNA for the CDR3: TGCAGCGTTGCCGGGGGACTAGCGGGACCAGATACGCAGTATTTT. Residues: CSVAGGLAGPDTQYF.

Worth noting for this clonotype: A junction end diverges from the germline sequence, so it may reflect a read error. The chain uses TRBV6-2 or TRBV6-3 and TRBJ2-4; the match to TRBD2 covers 12 bases. Germline V gives CDR1 MNHEY, CDR2 SVGEGT. CDR3 length equals 15 residues. CDR3 sequence reads: CASSRLAGDRNIQHF. The CDR3, as DNA: TGTGCCAGCAGTCGACTAGCGGGAGACAGAAACATACAGCACTTC.

On this clonotype: The junction shows a germline mismatch at one end, possibly a read error. The gene calls are TRBV6-6 and TRBJ1-5; D not resolved. Germline CDR1 and CDR2: MNHNY and SVGAGI (reference sequence). The CDR3 is 16 amino acids. CDR3 sequence: CASSRGIVRSNQPQHF. The CDR3, as DNA: TGTGCTAGCAGTCGGGGTATCGTGCGGTCAAACCAGCCCCAGCATTTT.

The chain couples TRBV10-2 to TRBJ2-5, with 9 bases identical to TRBD2. The length of the CDR3 is 15 residues. The J segment lost 5 bases and the V segment lost 10 bases, leaving 14 bases of the junction unmatched. Germline assignment: CDR1 WSHSY and CDR2 SAAADI. The CDR3 region is CANIDGLAMWETQYF. CDR3 coding DNA: TGCGCCAACATAGATGGACTAGCGATGTGGGAGACCCAGTACTTC.

V is TRBV28 and J is TRBJ2-5; perhaps TRBD2 as D (5 bases). The CDR3 contains 14 residues. Trimming pared 5 bases from V and 3 bases from J, leaving 13 bases between. Germline CDR1 is MDHEN and CDR2 is SYDVKM. CDR3 protein: CASSGAGGKETQYF. DNA of the CDR3: TGTGCCAGCAGTGGTGCAGGAGGCAAAGAGACCCAGTACTTC.

The V gene is TRBV10-2, the J gene TRBJ2-7; D gene unclear. Germline V CDR1 and CDR2: WSHSY, SAAADI. This CDR3 has 13 amino acids. Trimming removed 3 bases at V and 6 bases at J, with 12 bases between. CDR3 residues: CASSDSRTAEQYF. The CDR3 region has the DNA TGCGCCAGCAGTGATAGTAGGACCGCCGAGCAGTACTTC.

The chain employs TRBV6-6 and TRBJ1-2, with D perhaps TRBD1 (5 bases). Germline assignment: CDR1 MNHNY and CDR2 SVGAGI (reference sequence). V was trimmed by 1 base and J by 4 bases, leaving 19 bases between them. This CDR3 has 17 residues. CDR3 nucleotide sequence: TGTGCCAGCAGTTACTTTCCGGTTGGGGGGTATGGCTATGGCTACACCTTC. Its translation: CASSYFPVGGYGYGYTF.